This TCR beta chain was captured in a study of PD-1 blockade in classical Hodgkin lymphoma. Profiled with immunoSEQ multiplex PCR; TCRdb holds only in-frame clones, not every one. The table lists tens of thousands of clones, over 70% of them singletons. Losses at the gene ends were 4 bases for V and 5 bases for J; bases not matched to a gene: 11. Per the germline V gene, CDR1 is SGDLS and CDR2 is YYNGEE. The CDR3 sequence is 16 residues long. Study conclusions and caveats: Complete responders showed a baseline diversity that resembled the diversity of newly diagnosed patients. By C4D1, diversity of CD4+ TCRs had risen significantly, whereas that of CD8+ TCRs had not.

The count of this clone is one. The antigen is undetermined. Time point reported: cycle 4 day 1 (C4D1), after six to seven weeks of nivolumab. Every one of the patients relapsed after autologous stem cell transplantation (brentuximab vedotin exposure was variable). Best response was recorded as complete response, partial response or progressive disease. This specimen was peripheral blood mononuclear cells (PBMCs), taken before the fourth cycle of nivolumab. The receptor was isolated from a human donor with classical Hodgkin lymphoma. V gene TRBV9 combines with J gene TRBJ2-3, with TRBD2 identical over 9 bases. The CDR3 bases are TGTGCCAGCAGCCCGACCGGCGGGGGGGCTGTAGATACGCAGTATTTT. Amino acids: CASSPTGGGAVDTQYF.